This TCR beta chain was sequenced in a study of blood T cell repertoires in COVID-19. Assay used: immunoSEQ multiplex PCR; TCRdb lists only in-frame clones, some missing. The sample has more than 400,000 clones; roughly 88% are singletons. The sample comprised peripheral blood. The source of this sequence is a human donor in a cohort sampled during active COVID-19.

The CDR3 protein is CASSLGGTSLNEQFF. The CDR3 DNA is TGTGCCAGCAGCTTAGGTGGGACAAGCCTTAATGAGCAGTTCTTC. This chain links TRBV7-2 with TRBJ2-1; D is possibly TRBD1 (6 bases). The ends were cut back, 1 base at V and 7 bases at J, with 14 bases in the middle. The CDR3 contains 15 residues. CDR1 is SGHTA, CDR2 FQGNSA, per germline.